The T cell receptor (beta chain) described here comes from a study of blood T cells in healthy people across ages. Across the study: Template switching caught about one barcoded beta molecule for each two T cells.

A few counts support this clonotype. With a J-beta primer mix and a sample-barcoded 5' primer, a second PCR ran roughly 6 to 11 cycles. A tag from a template-switch adaptor with 12 random nucleotides marked each cDNA molecule. TCRdb itself ran the 5' RACE reads through MiXCR, one entry per CDR3 protein. The sample comprises roughly 800,000 distinct CDR3 sequences, 25% of which are singletons, and approximately 3.7% rests with the top ten. The same data also contributed to another study, on T cells of mothers and their children. Per that paper: Study donors consisted of three healthy Caucasian mothers and their six children. Mothers gave over 9 million TCR beta CDR3 reads each, and children several million each.

This sequence originates from a boy aged 5-17 years in good health. Sequencing was performed on blood.

DNA for the CDR3: TGTGCCAGCAGTGGTCATTCTGGCCCAACCGGGGAGCTGTTTTTT. Its translation: CASSGHSGPTGELFF. V usage is TRBV2 and J usage is TRBJ2-2; D gene ambiguous. Per germline, CDR1 SNHLY and CDR2 FYNNEI. Trimming stripped 4 bases from V and 5 bases from J, with 14 bases between. The CDR3 sequence is 15 residues long.